These T cell receptor beta chains were read from a single sample in a study of tumor-infiltrating lymphocytes in glioblastoma multiforme. TCRdb reprocessed the multiplex PCR reads with MiXCR, giving one entry per CDR3 protein. The sample contains 15,000 or so distinct CDR3 sequences, approximately 71% of which appear only once. Sequenced: brain tumor tissue. These receptors were taken from a male donor with glioblastoma. Each CDR3 is given with its conserved first and last residue. A D gene is named only where the DNA matches it firmly. Part of the rows lack a size; the others show once, few, many or a class for expanded clones.

>TRBV28|NA|TRBJ2-5|NA
CASNLGSAGEETQYF
TGTGCCAGCAACCTAGGGTCGGCAGGGGAAGAGACCCAGTACTTC
>TRBV11-2|NA|TRBJ2-7|NA
CASSPSSADYEQYF
TGTGCCAGCAGCCCCAGTTCAGCCGACTACGAGCAGTACTTC
>TRBV6-5|medium-sized|TRBJ1-1|TRBD1
CASRGQGKNTEAFF
TGTGCCAGCAGGGGACAGGGGAAAAACACTGAAGCTTTCTTT
>TRBV4-2|NA|TRBJ1-2|TRBD1
CASSQELRTGEVNGYTF
TGTGCCAGCAGCCAAGAGCTCCGGACAGGAGAAGTTAACGGCTACACCTTC
>TRBV4-2|NA|TRBJ2-7|NA
CASSQEFGQVDHEQYF
TGTGCCAGCAGCCAAGAGTTCGGGCAGGTCGACCACGAGCAGTACTTC
>TRBV29-1|NA|TRBJ2-1|NA
CSVEAGSWEQFF
TGCAGCGTTGAGGCAGGGTCTTGGGAGCAGTTCTTC
>TRBV7-9|NA|TRBJ2-7|NA
CASSLLAEVEYEQYF
TGTGCTAGCAGCTTATTAGCGGAAGTTGAATACGAGCAGTACTTC
>TRBV5-4|once|TRBJ2-5|NA
CATRWNLDGGTQYF
TGCGCCACCCGGTGGAATCTGGATGGGGGGACCCAGTACTTC
>TRBV29-1|NA|TRBJ2-2|NA
CSVGSGNAGELFF
TGCAGCGTTGGGAGCGGCAACGCCGGGGAGCTGTTTTTT
>TRBV28|NA|TRBJ2-3|TRBD2
CASSTLAGESTDTRYF
TGTGCCAGCAGTACTCTAGCGGGAGAGAGCACAGATACTCGGTATTTT
>TRBV29-1|NA|TRBJ2-7|NA
CSVSLEGNSYEQYF
TGCAGCGTTTCGTTAGAAGGCAACTCTTACGAGCAGTACTTC
>TRBV11-2|once|TRBJ2-5|NA
CASGHQESQYF
TGTGCCAGCGGCCACCAAGAGTCCCAGTACTTC
>TRBV29-1|NA|TRBJ2-5|TRBD1
CSADRGGETQYF
TGCAGCGCAGACAGGGGTGGAGAGACCCAGTACTTC
>TRBV20-1|NA|TRBJ1-6|NA
CSASFGGDANSPLHF
TGCAGTGCTAGCTTCGGAGGGGATGCGAATTCACCCCTCCACTTT
>TRBV4-1|many|TRBJ2-7|NA
CASSQGQAYEQYF
TGCGCCAGCAGCCAAGGGCAGGCCTACGAGCAGTACTTC
>TRBV11-3|NA|TRBJ2-1|NA
CASSPGLGSGASWRNNKQSF
TGTGCCAGCAGCCCGGGCTTAGGCTCCGGGGCTAGCTGGAGGAACAATAAGCAGTCCTTC
>TRBV29-1|NA|TRBJ1-2|NA
CSVAVTVGGNGYTF
TGCAGCGTGGCCGTGACAGTGGGGGGTAACGGCTACACCTTC
>TRBV5-4|NA|TRBJ2-1|NA
CASSREAGSSYNDQFF
TGTGCCAGCAGCCGTGAGGCCGGGAGCTCCTACAATGACCAGTTCTTC
>TRBV28|NA|TRBJ1-2|NA
CASSSDSRGNTF
TGTGCCAGCAGCTCGGACAGTCGCGGCAACACCTTC
>TRBV20-1|NA|TRBJ1-1|NA
CSARDFTVGPEASF
TGCAGTGCTAGAGATTTCACCGTCGGGCCTGAAGCTTCCTTT
>TRBV28|NA|TRBJ2-2|TRBD2
CVSSSGAGETGELFF
TGTGTCAGCAGTTCTGGTGCGGGAGAGACCGGGGAGCTGTTTTTT
>TRBV7-9|many|TRBJ2-1|TRBD2
CASRYGAGGYNEQFF
TGTGCCAGCAGGTATGGAGCGGGAGGCTACAATGAGCAGTTCTTC
>TRBV6-5|few|TRBJ2-1|NA
CASRTDRQYRAYNEQFF
TGTGCCAGCAGAACTGACAGACAATACCGGGCGTACAATGAGCAGTTCTTC
>TRBV11-2|few|TRBJ1-5|NA
CASSSLLDSIQHF
TGTGCCAGCAGCTCACTGTTGGACAGTATCCAGCATTTT
>TRBV6-1|NA|TRBJ2-7|NA
CVSFLDVGHSHEQYF
TGTGTCAGCTTCCTAGATGTGGGGCACTCCCACGAGCAGTACTTC
>TRBV29-1|medium-sized|TRBJ2-3|NA
CSGLAGLSTDTQYF
TGCAGCGGACTCGCAGGTTTAAGCACAGATACGCAGTATTTT
>TRBV11-3|NA|TRBJ2-1|TRBD2
CTSSRRTSGNPDEQFF
TGTACCAGCAGCCGCCGGACTAGCGGAAATCCGGATGAGCAGTTCTTC
>TRBV12-3/TRBV12-4|few|TRBJ1-1|NA
CASSLARQENTEAFF
TGTGCCAGCAGTCTAGCCCGACAGGAGAACACTGAAGCTTTCTTT
>TRBV11-2|NA|TRBJ1-1|NA
CASSFGERAEAFF
TGTGCCAGCAGCTTTGGGGAGAGGGCTGAAGCTTTCTTC
>TRBV11-1|once|TRBJ2-7|NA
CASSPWDYEQYF
TGTGCCAGCAGCCCCTGGGACTACGAGCAGTACTTC
>TRBV5-6|NA|TRBJ1-4|NA
CASSLSRTEGNEKLFF
TGTGCCAGCAGCTTGTCCCGGACAGAGGGAAATGAAAAACTGTTTTTT
>TRBV12-3/TRBV12-4|NA|TRBJ1-1|NA
CASSLSGFSGTEAFF
TGTGCCAGCAGTTTAAGTGGGTTTTCAGGCACTGAGGCTTTCTTT
>TRBV21-1|many|TRBJ2-5|NA
CASSKKTPVQETQYF
TGTGCCAGCAGCAAAAAGACGCCAGTACAAGAGACCCAGTACTTC
>TRBV12-3/TRBV12-4|few|TRBJ2-1|TRBD2
CASSSGLAGAFGNEQFF
TGTGCCAGCAGTTCGGGACTAGCGGGAGCGTTTGGCAATGAGCAATTCTTC
>TRBV4-2|medium-sized|TRBJ1-5|NA
CASSQESYEGGQPQHF
TGTGCCAGCAGCCAAGAGAGCTACGAGGGTGGTCAGCCCCAGCATTTT
>TRBV11-2|NA|TRBJ2-3|NA
CVSSFLPDTQYF
TGTGTCAGCAGCTTTCTACCAGATACGCAGTATTTT
>TRBV5-1|NA|TRBJ1-4|NA
CASSLTEITNEKLLF
TGCGCCAGCAGCTTGACAGAGATAACTAATGAAAAACTGCTTTTT
>TRBV20-1|NA|TRBJ2-5|NA
CSAGRSETQYF
TGCAGTGCGGGGAGATCGGAGACCCAGTACTTC
>TRBV10-2|medium-sized|TRBJ2-3|NA
CASSESSPGNTQYF
TGCGCCAGCAGTGAGTCTAGTCCGGGGAATACGCAGTATTTT
>TRBV11-2|NA|TRBJ1-3|NA
CASNSQVSGNTIYF
TGTGCCAGCAACTCACAGGTCTCTGGAAACACCATATATTTT
>TRBV11-2|NA|TRBJ2-2|TRBD2
CASSFLRGTGTGELFF
TGTGCCAGCAGCTTCCTGCGGGGGACGGGAACCGGGGAGCTGTTTTTC